This T cell receptor beta chain was found in a study of regulatory T cells in long-lasting Graves disease. For the study at large: Prior antithyroid drug treatment in newly diagnosed Graves' patients lasted under 3 months. General study points: Owing to a sample size that was small, accuracy may have been reduced.

This clonotype was counted many times. As yet, its antigen is unknown. Relying on iRepertoire HTBI primers and Arm-PCR of CDR3 regions, the team built TCR beta libraries. A single record per CDR3 protein comes from TCRdb applying MiXCR to the multiplex PCR reads. Here the sample spans about 220,000 distinct CDR3 sequences, approximately 18% being singletons. The V and J ends lost 5 bases and 4 bases respectively, with 13 bases between them. Germline assignment: CDR1 SGHAT and CDR2 FQNNGV. This CDR3 comprises 14 residues. Time point in this sample: newly diagnosed GD, antithyroid drugs for less than 3 months. Extracted PBMC RNA gave rise to the TCR library. These data were also reused for a study on T cells in Graves' hyperthyroidism and ophthalmopathy. Turning to that study: Researchers found most expanded thyroid clonotypes above 0.001 in blood as well.

The chain combines TRBV11-2 with TRBJ2-3; D ambiguous. The receptor comes from a woman aged 25 to 39 with Graves disease. The sample here was peripheral blood mononuclear cells (PBMCs), taken at new diagnosis, from a patient treated with antithyroid drugs. In DNA, the CDR3 is TGTGCCAGCAGCCTTTATGTAACCGCAGATACGCAGTATTTT. It encodes CASSLYVTADTQYF.